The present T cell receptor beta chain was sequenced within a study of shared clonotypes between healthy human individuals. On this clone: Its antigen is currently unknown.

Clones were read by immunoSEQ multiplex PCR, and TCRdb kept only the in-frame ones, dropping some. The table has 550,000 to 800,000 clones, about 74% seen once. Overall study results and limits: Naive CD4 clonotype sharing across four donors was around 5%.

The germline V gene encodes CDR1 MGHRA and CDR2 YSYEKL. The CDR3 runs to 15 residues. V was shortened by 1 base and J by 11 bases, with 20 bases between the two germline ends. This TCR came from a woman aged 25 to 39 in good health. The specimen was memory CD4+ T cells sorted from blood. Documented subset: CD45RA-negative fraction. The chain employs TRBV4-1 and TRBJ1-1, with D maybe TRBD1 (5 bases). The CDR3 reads CASSQAPLHWGGAFF. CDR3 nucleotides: TGCGCCAGCAGCCAAGCCCCACTCCATTGGGGCGGCGCTTTCTTT.